This TCR beta chain was identified in a study of follicular helper T cells after annual influenza vaccination. The method was immunoSEQ multiplex PCR; TCRdb's version includes in-frame clones alone and lacks a portion of them. The repertoire holds approximately 5,500 clones, with roughly 80% as singletons. Germline CDR1 MNHNS, CDR2 SASEGT. The CDR3 length is 11 residues. The V and J ends lost 5 bases and 2 bases respectively, with 4 bases between them. Specified time point: 2015-2016 season, pre-vaccination. V and J are TRBV6-1 and TRBJ2-7; D remains unclear. This TCR was recovered from an adult who received the influenza vaccine. The input for sequencing was CXCR5- memory CD4+ T cells sorted from blood, taken on the day of influenza vaccination. CDR3 nucleotides: TGTGCCAGCAGTTTAACCTACGAGCAGTACTTC. Protein product: CASSLTYEQYF.